This T cell receptor (beta chain) emerged from a study of Ad26.COV2.S vaccination and SARS-CoV-2 variants. The germline gives CDR1 SGHRS, CDR2 YFSETQ. The CDR3 sequence is 11 residues long. V gave up 5 bases and J gave up 7 bases, with 10 bases separating them. Indicated treatment: some 19 received Ad26.COV2.S at low or high dose, single or two shots; 5 received placebo; per-sample allocation not given. Sampling occurred on day 63 after the first vaccine or placebo injection. This clone has just a few counts. Here immunoSEQ multiplex PCR was the method, and the copy in TCRdb shows in-frame clones only, minus some. The sample shows about 350,000 clones, around 90% of them seen only once.

V usage is TRBV5-1 and J usage is TRBJ2-7; tentative D call: TRBD2 (5 bases). This clonotype originated in a person between 18 and 60 years old who received the Ad26.COV2.S COVID-19 vaccine or a placebo. Specimen: peripheral blood, collected in a trial of Ad26.COV2.S vaccine versus placebo. Written as DNA, the CDR3 is TGCGCCAGCAGGGGTGGGGAGGAGCAGTACTTC. It encodes CASRGGEEQYF.